Given below is one TCR beta chain in context. Its antigen is unknown. Expressed TCRB transcripts were sequenced because the isolated RNA had all been reverse transcribed beforehand. Assay used: immunoSEQ multiplex PCR; TCRdb lists only in-frame clones, some missing. In the table there are under 950,000 clones, roughly 17% of which are singletons. This sample is drawn from a study of beta chain features in type 1 diabetes. General observations from the study: A closer apparent resemblance between naive, central memory and Treg TCRB repertoires was seen in patients than in healthy donors.

The V end was cut by 3 bases, the J end by 7 bases, with 16 bases between. Germline CDR1 SGDLS, CDR2 YYNGEE. This CDR3 has 15 amino acids. The sequence derives from a young woman in good health. Material for sequencing was naive CD4+ T cells from blood. V and J are TRBV9 and TRBJ1-4; D perhaps matches TRBD1 (5 bases). DNA of the CDR3: TGTGCCAGCAGCGCCCCGGGGCTCGAGGGTGAAAAACTGTTTTTT. Translating gives CASSAPGLEGEKLFF. The whole variable domain, filled in from reference TRBV9 and TRBJ1-4, reads DSGVTQTPKHLITATGQRVTLRCSPRSGDLSVYWYQQSLDQGLQFLIQYYNGEERAKGNILERFSAQQFPDLHSELNLSSLELGDSALYFCASSAPGLEGEKLFFGSGTQLSVL.